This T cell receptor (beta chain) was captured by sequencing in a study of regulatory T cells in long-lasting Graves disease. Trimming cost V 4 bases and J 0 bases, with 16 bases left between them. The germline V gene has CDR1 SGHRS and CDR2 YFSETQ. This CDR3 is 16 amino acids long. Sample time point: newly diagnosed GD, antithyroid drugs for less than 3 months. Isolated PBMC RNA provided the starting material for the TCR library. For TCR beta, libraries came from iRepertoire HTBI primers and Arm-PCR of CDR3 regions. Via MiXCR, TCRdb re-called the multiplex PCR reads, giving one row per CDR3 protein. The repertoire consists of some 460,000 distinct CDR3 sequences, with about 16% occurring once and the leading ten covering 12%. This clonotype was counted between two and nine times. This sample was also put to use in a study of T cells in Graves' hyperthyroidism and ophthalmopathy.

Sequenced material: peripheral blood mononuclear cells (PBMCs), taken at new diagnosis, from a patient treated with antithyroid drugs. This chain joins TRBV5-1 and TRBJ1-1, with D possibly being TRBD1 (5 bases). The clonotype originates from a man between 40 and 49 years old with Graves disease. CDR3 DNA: TGCGCCAGCAGCCGACTCACGGACAACATGAACACTGAAGCTTTCTTT. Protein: CASSRLTDNMNTEAFF.